These 15 T cell receptor beta chains originate from one sample sequenced in a study of cytomegalovirus exposure and HLA in healthy donors. The PCR ran on 60 Vbeta and 13 Jbeta primers. Method: immunoSEQ multiplex PCR; TCRdb's copy keeps in-frame clones and lacks some. The repertoire consists of 150,000 or so clones, with around 75% occurring once and the leading ten covering 1.5% to 2%. Sequencing was performed on PBMCs. The receptor source for this set is a woman between 18 and 29 years old in good health and CMV-seronegative.

A word on this clone: The junction departs from the called germline gene at one end, perhaps through a read error. The chain links TRBV6-1 to TRBJ2-5; the match to TRBD2 covers 10 bases. Germline V gives CDR1 MNHNS, CDR2 SASEGT. There are 16 residues in the CDR3. CDR3 region: CASSELPSGGQEAQYF. The CDR3 bases are TGTGCCAGCAGTGAATTACCTAGCGGGGGCCAAGAGGCCCAGTACTTC.

The sample holds a few counts of this clone. V is TRBV5-6 and J is TRBJ1-1, with a tentative D call TRBD1 (5 bases). V shed 2 bases and J shed 4 bases, with 12 bases lying between them. The CDR3 length is 14 residues. Looked up from germline, CDR1 is SGHDT and CDR2 is YYEEEE. The CDR3 loop is CASSFTEGVTEAFF. The CDR3 DNA reads as TGTGCCAGCAGCTTCACAGAAGGGGTCACTGAAGCTTTCTTT.

The chain is built from TRBV15 and TRBJ1-5; no clear D gene. V was pared by 2 bases and J by 3 bases, with 5 bases between. The CDR3 is 13 amino acids. CDR1 is LNHNV and CDR2 is YYDKDF in the germline V gene (reference sequence). This CDR3 reads CATSRQDNQPQHF. The CDR3 bases are TGTGCCACCAGCAGACAGGACAATCAGCCCCAGCATTTT. The variable domain in full, with the rest retrieved from reference TRBV15 and TRBJ1-5, is DAMVIQNPRYQVTQFGKPVTLSCSQTLNHNVMYWYQQKSSQAPKLLFHYYDKDFNNEADTPDNFQSRRPNTSFCFLDIRSPGLGDTAMYLCATSRQDNQPQHFGDGTRLSIL.

This clone appeared a few times. The rearrangement joins TRBV29-1 to TRBJ1-1; 10 bases match TRBD1. CDR1 SQVTM and CDR2 ANQGSEA come from the germline V gene. V was pared by 5 bases and J by 1 base, with 7 bases of the junction left unmatched. The CDR3 consists of 15 residues. This chain's CDR3 is CSVYPGQGRNTEAFF. The CDR3, as DNA: TGCAGCGTTTACCCGGGACAGGGGCGGAACACTGAAGCTTTCTTT. Complete variable domain (other parts from reference TRBV29-1 and TRBJ1-1): SAVISQKPSRDICQRGTSLTIQCQVDSQVTMMFWYRQQPGQSLTLIATANQGSEATYESGFVIDKFPISRPNLTFSTLTVSNMSPEDSSIYLCSVYPGQGRNTEAFFGQGTRLTVV.

This chain uses TRBV7-9 with TRBJ1-1, with D perhaps matching TRBD1 (6 bases). The V end lost 5 bases, the J end lost 5 bases, and 18 bases lay between the germline ends. Germline V lookup: CDR1 SEHNR, CDR2 FQNEAQ (reference sequence). This CDR3 has 15 amino acids. CDR3 protein: CASSPGRGALTEAFF. In DNA, the CDR3 is TGTGCCAGCAGCCCAGGGCGGGGGGCGTTAACTGAAGCTTTCTTT.

The chain's CDR3 is CASSPYNREVRYEQFF. Written as DNA, the CDR3 is TGTGCCAGCAGCCCCTATAACCGGGAGGTAAGGTATGAGCAGTTCTTC. V is TRBV7-2 and J is TRBJ2-1, with 7 bases identical to TRBD2. CDR3 length: 16 residues. The V gene's germline CDR1 is SGHTA and CDR2 FQGNSA. Trimming at V came to 5 bases and at J to 8 bases, leaving 15 bases not matched to a gene.

The chain carries TRBV19 and TRBJ1-2; TRBD1 matches at 7 bases. This CDR3 comprises 14 residues. The J segment lost 3 bases and the V segment lost 4 bases, leaving 5 bases of the junction unmatched. Germline V gene lookup returns CDR1 LNHDA and CDR2 SQIVND (reference sequence). Written as DNA, the CDR3 is TGTGCCAGTAGTAAGTCCGGGACAGACTATGGCTACACCTTC. As protein: CASSKSGTDYGYTF.

J is TRBJ1-1 and V is TRBV9, with 7 bases fitting TRBD1. V lost 3 bases to trimming and J lost 4 bases; unmatched junction nucleotides: 9. The length of the CDR3 is 15 residues. Looked up from germline, CDR1 is SGDLS and CDR2 is YYNGEE. The CDR3 DNA is TGTGCCAGCAGCGCTGGAGGGGGCTTCGGCACTGAAGCTTTCTTT. Amino acids: CASSAGGGFGTEAFF.

The chain has TRBV29-1 and TRBJ2-1; D is uncertain. The CDR3 spans 10 residues. V was trimmed by 4 bases and J by 9 bases, leaving 7 bases between them. CDR1 is SQVTM, CDR2 ANQGSEA, per germline. The DNA of the CDR3 is TGCAGCGTTGGTAGAGGTGAGCAGTTCTTC. It translates to CSVGRGEQFF.

This chain joins TRBV5-6 and TRBJ2-3, with TRBD2 matching over 13 bases. CDR1 is SGHDT, CDR2 YYEEEE, per germline. V dropped 4 bases and J dropped 2; count of bases not matched to a gene: 7. This CDR3 is built from 17 residues. CDR3 region: CASSLGLAGKPTDTQYF. The CDR3 DNA reads as TGTGCCAGCAGCCTGGGACTAGCGGGAAAGCCCACAGATACGCAGTATTTT. Filled out from reference TRBV5-6 and TRBJ2-3, the complete variable domain reads DAGVTQSPTHLIKTRGQQVTLRCSPKSGHDTVSWYQQALGQGPQFIFQYYEEEERQRGNFPDRFSGHQFPNYSSELNVNALLLGDSALYLCASSLGLAGKPTDTQYFGPGTRLTVL.

This CDR3 reads CASSLAYSLNEKLFF. CDR3 bases: TGTGCCAGCAGCTTAGCCTACAGCCTTAATGAAAAACTGTTTTTT. This chain links TRBV7-6 with TRBJ1-4, with unresolved D. This CDR3 contains 15 residues. Between the trimmed V and J ends, which lost 0 bases and 4 bases, there was a span of 9 bases. CDR1 is SGHVS and CDR2 is FNYEAQ in the germline V gene.

The chain is built from TRBV5-1 and TRBJ1-1, with D perhaps TRBD1 (5 bases). CDR1 and CDR2 from the germline V gene are SGHRS and YFSETQ. V lost 2 bases, J lost 0 bases, and 20 bases lay in between. This CDR3 contains 18 residues. CDR3 region: CASSLGGGAGFMNTEAFF. CDR3 DNA sequence: TGCGCCAGCAGCTTAGGTGGGGGAGCGGGGTTCATGAACACTGAAGCTTTCTTT.

The chain carries TRBV18 and TRBJ2-7; D possibly corresponds to TRBD2 (6 bases). Germline loops: CDR1 KGHSH, CDR2 LQKENI. CDR3 length: 15 residues. The V and J ends lost 2 bases and 3 bases respectively, with 14 bases between them. The CDR3 coding sequence is TGTGCCAGCTCACCAGCGGCAGGAGGGCTCTACGAGCAGTACTTC. As protein: CASSPAAGGLYEQYF.

To note about this clone: Its ends do not fully match the called genes, so a read error is possible. The same CDR3 can be traced to other DNA sequences in this sample. The rearrangement joins TRBV10-3 to TRBJ2-2; D might be TRBD1 (6 bases). The CDR3 extends over 14 amino acids. Germline V gene sequence: CDR1 ENHRY, CDR2 SYGVKD. Here the CDR3 reads CATGQGRDTGELFF. The CDR3 bases are TGCGCCACAGGGCAGGGCCGCGACACCGGGGAGCTGTTTTTT.

The rearrangement joins TRBV6-1 to TRBJ1-1, with 7 bases matching TRBD1. CDR3 length: 13 residues. V trimming: 5 bases; J trimming: 5 bases; junction bases outside the gene matches: 5. Germline assignment: CDR1 MNHNS and CDR2 SASEGT. The CDR3 region has the DNA TGTGCCAGCAGTTATTCAGGGGGGACTGAAGCTTTCTTT. Its protein product is CASSYSGGTEAFF.